This T cell receptor (beta chain) was identified in a study of CD8+ T cells in alopecia areata (dated by TCRdb to the late 2010s). Study-level background: Treated patients were enrolled in an open-label pilot trial of oral tofacitinib at 5 to 10 mg twice daily for moderate-to-severe alopecia areata. Scalp tissue and sorted CD4+ and CD8+ peripheral blood T cells from patchy and totalis/universalis alopecia areata patients and from healthy controls were covered by human TCRbeta sequencing. Biopsies were taken from tofacitinib-treated patients at baseline and at 4 and 24 weeks of treatment, and a later scalp biopsy was taken in several of the tofacitinib-treated patients. Patients stayed on tofacitinib for 6 to 18 months and then had 6 months of follow-up off drug so that delayed response and recurrence could be assessed. TCRbeta CDR3 regions were amplified by immunoSEQ multiplex PCR with 35 Vbeta forward and 13 Jbeta reverse primers. RNA was obtained with the PAXgene miRNA kit for fixed scalp, the miRNeasy kit for PBMCs, and the RNeasy kit for mouse skin. Clonality in the scalp was compared among normal scalp (n=4), patchy alopecia areata scalp (n=8), and alopecia totalis/universalis scalp (n=8). In both human patients and the C3H/HeJ mouse model, the study applied high-throughput TCRbeta sequencing to look at T cell clonal expansion in alopecia areata. On the study overall, not on this receptor specifically: Resident alphabeta T cells in normal human skin are also sequenced, complicating scalp TCR repertoire analysis, unlike mouse skin dominated by gammadelta T cells. Compared with mice, TCR sequences shared between patients were less clear, possibly partly because of HLA diversity across the patient population. Lesional scalp, especially in alopecia totalis/universalis, showed higher clonality and more expanded CD8+ clones than normal scalp, suggesting antigenic drive.

This clone turned up a few times. This clone's antigen is unknown. One base away there is no much larger clone; base qualities are not given. The library was produced with the immunoSEQ multiplex PCR assay. RNA was extracted from all samples and reverse transcribed into cDNA as template for TCR sequencing. First-strand cDNA was synthesized with SuperScript III using a 2:1 mix of oligo-dT and random hexamers. A synthetic immune receptor repertoire was used to gauge amplification bias, and whatever bias remained was removed computationally. Per the original workflow: After raw reads were preprocessed to remove errors, the CDR3 was defined following IMGT conventions as running from the conserved cysteine to phenylalanine. To get clonality, Shannon entropy was normalized by log2 of the number of productive unique TCRs and the result was subtracted from 1. CD4 or CD8 identity of scalp clones was inferred by cross-referencing scalp TCRbeta sequences with sorted blood CD4 and CD8 repertoires. Held by TCRdb, this immuneACCESS table contains in-frame sequences only and omits some clones. Under half of the omission traces to an unresolved V gene where checked; the cause of the rest is unknown. That table is the source of V, J and clone size, and D and trimming were worked out from the DNA. The sample includes 140,000 or so clones, with approximately 50% observed a single time. The top ten hold roughly 0.9% of the sample.

CDR1 is given as SQVTM and CDR2 as ANQGSEA, both from the germline V gene. V is reduced by 5 bases and J by 13 bases, leaving a spacing of 23 bases between them. The CDR3 starts with the cysteine, ends with the phenylalanine, and has 13 residues. Left in the record is the CDR3 DNA by itself, 39 bases read in frame from the first base. The sample's time point, from its label and the paper: baseline before oral tofacitinib. From alopecia areata patients, peripheral blood was collected along with lesional scalp punch biopsies. PBMCs were isolated by density centrifugation and stained for CD3, CD4 and CD8, and CD4+ and CD8+ T cells were sorted on a FACSAria.

The sequence came from a human donor with alopecia areata. The sequence is built from TRBV29-1 and TRBJ1-2; the D gene is not confidently resolved. This material consisted of CD4+ T cells sorted from blood, taken at week 0. The encoded CDR3 is CSVRDGLLIESTF. The DNA reads TGCAGCGTTCGGGATGGGCTGTTAATAGAATCCACCTTC.